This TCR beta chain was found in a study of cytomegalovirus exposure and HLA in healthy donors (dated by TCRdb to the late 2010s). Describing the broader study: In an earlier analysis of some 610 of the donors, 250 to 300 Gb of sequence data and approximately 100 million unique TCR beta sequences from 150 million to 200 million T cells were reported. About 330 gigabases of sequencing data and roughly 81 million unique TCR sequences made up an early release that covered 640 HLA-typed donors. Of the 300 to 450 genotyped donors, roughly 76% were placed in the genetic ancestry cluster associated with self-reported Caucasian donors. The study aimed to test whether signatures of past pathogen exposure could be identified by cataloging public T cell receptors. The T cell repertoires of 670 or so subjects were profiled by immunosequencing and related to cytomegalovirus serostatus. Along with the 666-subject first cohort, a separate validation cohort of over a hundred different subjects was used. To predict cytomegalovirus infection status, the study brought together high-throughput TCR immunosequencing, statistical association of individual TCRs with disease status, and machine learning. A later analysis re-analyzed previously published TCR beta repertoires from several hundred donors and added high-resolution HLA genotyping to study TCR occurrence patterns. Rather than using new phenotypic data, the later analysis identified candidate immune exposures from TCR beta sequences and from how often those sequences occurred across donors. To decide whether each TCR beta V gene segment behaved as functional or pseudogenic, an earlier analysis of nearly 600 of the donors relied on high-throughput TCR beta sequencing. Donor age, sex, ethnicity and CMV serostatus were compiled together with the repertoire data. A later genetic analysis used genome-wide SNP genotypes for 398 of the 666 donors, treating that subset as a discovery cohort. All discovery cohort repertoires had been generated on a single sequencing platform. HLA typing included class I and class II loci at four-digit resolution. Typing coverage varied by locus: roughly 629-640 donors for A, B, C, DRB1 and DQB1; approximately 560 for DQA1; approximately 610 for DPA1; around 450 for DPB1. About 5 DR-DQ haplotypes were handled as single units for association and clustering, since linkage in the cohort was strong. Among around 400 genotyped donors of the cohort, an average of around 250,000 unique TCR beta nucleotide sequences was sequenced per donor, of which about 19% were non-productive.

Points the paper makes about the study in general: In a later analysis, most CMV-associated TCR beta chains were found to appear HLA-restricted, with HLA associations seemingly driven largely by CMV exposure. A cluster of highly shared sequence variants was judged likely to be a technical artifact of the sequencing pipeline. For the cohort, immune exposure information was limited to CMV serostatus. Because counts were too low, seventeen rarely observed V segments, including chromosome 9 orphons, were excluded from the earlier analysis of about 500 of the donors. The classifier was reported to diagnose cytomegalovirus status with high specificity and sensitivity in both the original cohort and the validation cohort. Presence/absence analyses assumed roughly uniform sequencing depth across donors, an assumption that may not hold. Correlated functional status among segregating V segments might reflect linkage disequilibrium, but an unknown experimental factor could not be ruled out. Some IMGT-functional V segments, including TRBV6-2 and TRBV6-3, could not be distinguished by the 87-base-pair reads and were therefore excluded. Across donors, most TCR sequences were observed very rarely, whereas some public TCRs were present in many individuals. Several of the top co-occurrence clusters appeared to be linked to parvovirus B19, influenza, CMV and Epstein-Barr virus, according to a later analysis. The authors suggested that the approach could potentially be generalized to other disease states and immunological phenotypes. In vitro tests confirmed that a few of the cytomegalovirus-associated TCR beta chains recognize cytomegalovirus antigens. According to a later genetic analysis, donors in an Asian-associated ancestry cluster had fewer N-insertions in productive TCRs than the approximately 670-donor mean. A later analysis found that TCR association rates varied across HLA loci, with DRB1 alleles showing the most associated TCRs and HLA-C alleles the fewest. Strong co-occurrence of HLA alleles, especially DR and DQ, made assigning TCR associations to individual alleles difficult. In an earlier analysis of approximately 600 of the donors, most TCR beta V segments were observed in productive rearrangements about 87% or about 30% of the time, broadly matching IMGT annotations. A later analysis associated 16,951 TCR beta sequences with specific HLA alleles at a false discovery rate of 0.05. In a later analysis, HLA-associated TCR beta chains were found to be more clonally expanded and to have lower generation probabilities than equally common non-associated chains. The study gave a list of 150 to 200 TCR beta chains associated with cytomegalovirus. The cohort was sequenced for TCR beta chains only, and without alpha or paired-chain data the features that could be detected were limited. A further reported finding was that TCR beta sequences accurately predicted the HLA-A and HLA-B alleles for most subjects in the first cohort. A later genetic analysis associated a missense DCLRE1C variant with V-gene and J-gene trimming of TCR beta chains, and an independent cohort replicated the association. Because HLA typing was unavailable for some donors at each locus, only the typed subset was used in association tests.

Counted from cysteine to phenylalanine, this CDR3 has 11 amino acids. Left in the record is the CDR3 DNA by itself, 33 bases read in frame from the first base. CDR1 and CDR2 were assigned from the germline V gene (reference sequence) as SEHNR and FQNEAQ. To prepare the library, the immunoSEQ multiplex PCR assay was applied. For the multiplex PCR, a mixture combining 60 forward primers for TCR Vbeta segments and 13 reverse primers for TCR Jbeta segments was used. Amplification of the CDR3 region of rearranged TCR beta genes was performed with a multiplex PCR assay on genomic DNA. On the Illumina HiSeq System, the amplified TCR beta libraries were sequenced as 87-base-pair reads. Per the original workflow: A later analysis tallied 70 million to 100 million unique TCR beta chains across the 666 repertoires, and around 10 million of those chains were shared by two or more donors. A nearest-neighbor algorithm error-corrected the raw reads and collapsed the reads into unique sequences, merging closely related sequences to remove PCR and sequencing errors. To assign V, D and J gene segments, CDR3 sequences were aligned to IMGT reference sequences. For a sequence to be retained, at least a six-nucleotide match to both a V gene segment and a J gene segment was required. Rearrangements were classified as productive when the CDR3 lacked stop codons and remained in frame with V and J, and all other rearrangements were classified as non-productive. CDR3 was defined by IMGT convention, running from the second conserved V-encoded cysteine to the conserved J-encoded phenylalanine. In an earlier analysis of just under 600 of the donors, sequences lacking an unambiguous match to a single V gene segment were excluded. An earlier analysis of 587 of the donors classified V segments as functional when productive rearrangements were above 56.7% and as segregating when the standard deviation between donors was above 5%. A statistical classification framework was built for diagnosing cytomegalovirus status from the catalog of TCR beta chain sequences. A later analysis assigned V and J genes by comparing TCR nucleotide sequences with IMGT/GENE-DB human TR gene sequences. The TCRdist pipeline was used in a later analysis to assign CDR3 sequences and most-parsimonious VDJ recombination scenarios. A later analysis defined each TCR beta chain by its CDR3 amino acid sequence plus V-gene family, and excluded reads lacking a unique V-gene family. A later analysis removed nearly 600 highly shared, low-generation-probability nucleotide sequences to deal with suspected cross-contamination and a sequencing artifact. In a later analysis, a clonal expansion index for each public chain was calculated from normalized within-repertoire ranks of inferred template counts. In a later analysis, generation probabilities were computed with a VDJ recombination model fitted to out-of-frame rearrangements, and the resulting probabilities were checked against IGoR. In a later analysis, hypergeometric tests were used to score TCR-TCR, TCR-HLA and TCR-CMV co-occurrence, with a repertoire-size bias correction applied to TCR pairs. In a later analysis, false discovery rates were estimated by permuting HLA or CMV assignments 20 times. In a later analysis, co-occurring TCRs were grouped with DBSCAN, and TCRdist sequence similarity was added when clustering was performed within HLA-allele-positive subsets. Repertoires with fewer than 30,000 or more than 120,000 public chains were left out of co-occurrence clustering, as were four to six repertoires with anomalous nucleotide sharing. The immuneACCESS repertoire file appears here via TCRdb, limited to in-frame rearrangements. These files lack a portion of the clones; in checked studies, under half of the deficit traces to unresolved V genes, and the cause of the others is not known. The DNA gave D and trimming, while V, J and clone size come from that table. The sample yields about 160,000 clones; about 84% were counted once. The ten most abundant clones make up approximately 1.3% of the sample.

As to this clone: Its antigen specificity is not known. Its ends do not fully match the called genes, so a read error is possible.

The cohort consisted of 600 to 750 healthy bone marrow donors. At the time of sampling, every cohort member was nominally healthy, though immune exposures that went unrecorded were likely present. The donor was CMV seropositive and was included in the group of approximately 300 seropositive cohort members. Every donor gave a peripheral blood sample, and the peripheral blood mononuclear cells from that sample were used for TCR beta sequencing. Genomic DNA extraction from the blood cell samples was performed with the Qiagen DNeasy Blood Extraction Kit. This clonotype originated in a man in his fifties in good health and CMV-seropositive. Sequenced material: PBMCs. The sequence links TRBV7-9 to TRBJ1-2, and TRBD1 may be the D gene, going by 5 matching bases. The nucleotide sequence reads TGTGCCAGCAGCTTGGGGCTAATACGGGTCTTC. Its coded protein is CASSLGLIRVF.